A selection of T cell receptor beta chains follows, all from one sample in a study of T cells in Graves' hyperthyroidism and ophthalmopathy. TCRdb analysed the multiplex PCR reads with MiXCR anew, one entry per CDR3 protein. The sample includes 450,000 to 600,000 distinct CDR3 sequences, just under 20% of them seen just once. Input material: blood. Receptor source: a middle-aged man with Graves' ophthalmopathy. Each CDR3 is given with its conserved first and last residue. A D gene is named only where the DNA matches it firmly. Clone size is given for some rows only: seen once, a few or many times, or a class if the clone is expanded.

size: many
V: TRBV18
D: TRBD2
J: TRBJ2-1
DNA: TGTGCCAGCTCACCTCTAGCGGGAGAAGAGCAGTTCTTC
CDR3: CASSPLAGEEQFF

size: few
V: TRBV19
D: TRBD2
J: TRBJ2-5
DNA: TGTGCCAGCTCGGGGGGGACTCCAGGGACCCAGTACTTC
CDR3: CASSGGTPGTQYF

size: -
V: TRBV30
D: TRBD1
J: TRBJ2-5
DNA: TGTGCCTGGAGTGTAGGGGGCGGGGAGACCCAGTACTTC
CDR3: CAWSVGGGETQYF

size: few
V: TRBV5-1
D: -
J: TRBJ2-2
DNA: TGCGCCAGCAGCCCGGGACACACCGGGGAGCTGTTTTTT
CDR3: CASSPGHTGELFF

size: -
V: TRBV7-2
D: -
J: TRBJ2-7
DNA: TGTGCCAGCAGCCCCGGACTCGGGCAGTACTTC
CDR3: CASSPGLGQYF

size: few
V: TRBV3-1
D: TRBD2
J: TRBJ2-7
DNA: TGTGCCAGCAGCCACGCTAGCGGGGGCCCCTACGAGCAGTACTTC
CDR3: CASSHASGGPYEQYF

size: -
V: TRBV7-2
D: -
J: TRBJ1-2
DNA: TGTGCCAGCAGCCCAGGGACCACCACCTATGGCTACACCTTC
CDR3: CASSPGTTTYGYTF

size: -
V: TRBV15
D: TRBD2
J: TRBJ2-1
DNA: TGTGCCACCAGCGCCCGGACGGGGGGGAATGAGCAGTTCTTC
CDR3: CATSARTGGNEQFF

size: few
V: TRBV3-1
D: TRBD1
J: TRBJ1-5
DNA: TGTGCCAGCAGCCTTGGGACAGTTAATCAGCCCCAGCATTTT
CDR3: CASSLGTVNQPQHF

size: -
V: TRBV15
D: TRBD2
J: TRBJ2-5
DNA: TGTGCCACCAGTCTTCTGGCCGGGACTAGCGGTTGGACCCAGTACTTC
CDR3: CATSLLAGTSGWTQYF